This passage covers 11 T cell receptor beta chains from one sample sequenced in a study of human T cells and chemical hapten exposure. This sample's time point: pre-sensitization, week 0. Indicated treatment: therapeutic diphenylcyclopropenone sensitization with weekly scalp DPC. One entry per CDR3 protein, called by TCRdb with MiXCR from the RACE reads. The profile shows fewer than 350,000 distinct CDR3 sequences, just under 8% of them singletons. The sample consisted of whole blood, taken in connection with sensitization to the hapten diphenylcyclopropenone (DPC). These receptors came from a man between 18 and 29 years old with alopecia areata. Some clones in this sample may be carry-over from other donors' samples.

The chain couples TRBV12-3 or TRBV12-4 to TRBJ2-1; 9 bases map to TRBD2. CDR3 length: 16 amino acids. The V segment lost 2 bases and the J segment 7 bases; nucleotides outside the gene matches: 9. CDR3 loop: CASSLPAGGRWNEQFF. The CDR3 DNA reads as TGTGCCAGCAGTTTACCCGCGGGGGGGCGGTGGAATGAGCAGTTCTTC.

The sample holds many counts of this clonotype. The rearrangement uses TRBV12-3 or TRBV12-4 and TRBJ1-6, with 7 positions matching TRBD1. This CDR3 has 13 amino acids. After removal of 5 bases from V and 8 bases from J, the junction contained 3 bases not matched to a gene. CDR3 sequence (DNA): TGTGCCAGCAGTATGACAGGGTATTCACCCCTCCACTTT. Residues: CASSMTGYSPLHF.

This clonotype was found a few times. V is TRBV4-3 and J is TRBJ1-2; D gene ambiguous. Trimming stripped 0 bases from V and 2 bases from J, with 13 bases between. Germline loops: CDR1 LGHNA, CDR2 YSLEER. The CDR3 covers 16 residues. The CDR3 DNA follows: TGCGCCAGCAGCCAAGACATGTACAGCCGGAACTATGGCTACACCTTC. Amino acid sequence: CASSQDMYSRNYGYTF.

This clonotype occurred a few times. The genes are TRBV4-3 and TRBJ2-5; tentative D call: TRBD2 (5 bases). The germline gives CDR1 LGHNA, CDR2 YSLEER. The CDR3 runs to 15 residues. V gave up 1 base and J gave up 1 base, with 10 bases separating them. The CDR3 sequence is CASSQGGQAQETQYF. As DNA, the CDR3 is TGCGCCAGCAGCCAAGGAGGGCAGGCCCAAGAGACCCAGTACTTC.

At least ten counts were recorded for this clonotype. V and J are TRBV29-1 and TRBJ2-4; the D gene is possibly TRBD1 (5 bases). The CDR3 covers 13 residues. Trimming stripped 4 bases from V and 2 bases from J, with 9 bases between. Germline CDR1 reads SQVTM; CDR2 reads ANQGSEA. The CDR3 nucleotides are TGCAGCGTTGCAGGGATCCCCAAAAACATTCAGTACTTC. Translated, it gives CSVAGIPKNIQYF.

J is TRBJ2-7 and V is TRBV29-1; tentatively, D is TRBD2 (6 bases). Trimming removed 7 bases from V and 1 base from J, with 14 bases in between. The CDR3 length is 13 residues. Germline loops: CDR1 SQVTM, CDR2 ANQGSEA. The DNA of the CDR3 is TGCAGCGCCCACGCGGGGAATTCCTACGAGCAGTACTTC. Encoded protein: CSAHAGNSYEQYF.

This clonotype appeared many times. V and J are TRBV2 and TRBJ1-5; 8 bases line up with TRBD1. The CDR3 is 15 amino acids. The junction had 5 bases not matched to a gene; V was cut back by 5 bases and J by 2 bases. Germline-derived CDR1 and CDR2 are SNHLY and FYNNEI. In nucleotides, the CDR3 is TGTGCCAGCAGTTCAGACAGGGGCGGCAATCAGCCCCAGCATTTT. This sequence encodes CASSSDRGGNQPQHF.

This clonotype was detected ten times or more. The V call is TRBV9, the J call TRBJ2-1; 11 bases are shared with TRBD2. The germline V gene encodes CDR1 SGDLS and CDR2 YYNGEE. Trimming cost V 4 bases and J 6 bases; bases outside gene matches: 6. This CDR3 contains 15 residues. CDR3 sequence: CASSPGLAGGNEQFF. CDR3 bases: TGTGCCAGCAGCCCAGGGCTAGCGGGGGGCAATGAGCAGTTCTTC.

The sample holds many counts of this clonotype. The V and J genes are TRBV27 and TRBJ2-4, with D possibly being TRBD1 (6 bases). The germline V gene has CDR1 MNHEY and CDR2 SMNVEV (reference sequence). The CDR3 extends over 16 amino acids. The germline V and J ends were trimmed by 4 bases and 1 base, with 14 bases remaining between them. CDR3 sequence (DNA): TGTGCCAGCAGTTCCACAGGGTCCCTGGCCAAAAACATTCAGTACTTC. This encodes CASSSTGSLAKNIQYF.

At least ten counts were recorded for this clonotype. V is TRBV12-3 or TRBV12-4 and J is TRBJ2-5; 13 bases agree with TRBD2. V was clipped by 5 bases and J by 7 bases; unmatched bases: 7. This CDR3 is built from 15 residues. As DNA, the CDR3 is TGTGCCAGCAGTGCACTAGCGGGGGGGGAAGTGACCCAGTACTTC. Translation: CASSALAGGEVTQYF.

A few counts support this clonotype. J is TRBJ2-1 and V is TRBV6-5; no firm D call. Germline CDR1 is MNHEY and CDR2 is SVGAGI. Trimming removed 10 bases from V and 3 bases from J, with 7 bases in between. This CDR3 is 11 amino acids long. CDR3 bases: TGTGCCACCCGCTTCTACAATGAGCAGTTCTTC. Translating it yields CATRFYNEQFF.